The entry below describes one T cell receptor (beta chain). Its matching antigen is unknown. Other DNA sequences in this sample translate to the same CDR3. Sequencing was performed with immunoSEQ multiplex PCR; in TCRdb, only in-frame clones are kept and a portion is missing. The sample carries about 2.4 million clones, over 85% recorded once. The data were taken from a study of shared clonotypes between healthy human individuals. Study in general: The study used three CD4 naive, three CD4 memory, two CD8 naive and one CD8 memory plate per donor.

Whole-study results and caveats: Researchers found naive subsets generally carried larger estimated richness than memory subsets. Sharing across four donors was highest in naive CD4 (around 5%) and lowest in memory CD8 (0.4%).

There are 13 residues in the CDR3. The germline V and J ends were trimmed by 0 bases and 5 bases, with 7 bases remaining between them. In germline, CDR1 is SGHRS, CDR2 YFSETQ. The donors, all of them Caucasian adults, lived in Nashville, Tennessee. Sequenced: naive CD4+ T cells from PBMCs. The subset denotes: CD45RA+ positively selected. The TCR comes from a man younger than 30 in good health. Some clones in this sample may be carry-over from other donors' samples. The rearrangement links TRBV5-1 to TRBJ2-3, with no clear D. Here the CDR3 reads CASSLEGRDTQYF. The CDR3 coding sequence is TGCGCCAGCAGCTTGGAAGGTAGAGATACGCAGTATTTT.